This T cell receptor (beta chain) was retrieved from a study of blood T cells in healthy people across ages. PCR was performed a second time for roughly 7 to 12 cycles using a sample-barcoded 5' primer and a J-beta primer mix. The template-switch adaptor, which had 12 random nucleotides, put a tag on each cDNA molecule. TCRdb ran MiXCR on the 5' RACE reads and lists one entry per CDR3 protein. The sample holds 850,000 or so distinct CDR3 sequences, around 28% seen once. Researchers report isolating at least 7 million PBMCs per sample. This clonotype appeared a few times. The CDR3 runs 13 residues. Germline CDR1 reads SQVTM; CDR2 reads ANQGSEA. Trimming removed 5 bases at V and 4 bases at J, with 15 bases between.

This sequence was found in a woman of 80 years or more in good health. What was sequenced was blood. V and J are TRBV29-1 and TRBJ2-7; D is perhaps TRBD2 (7 bases). CDR3 bases: TGCAGCGTTTGTCGGGGGGCGACGTACGAGCAGTACTTC. As protein: CSVCRGATYEQYF.